This T cell receptor beta chain was identified during a study of shared T cell receptors in the human thymus. The repertoire was sequenced with immunoSEQ multiplex PCR; TCRdb's copy has only in-frame clones and lacks some. Seen here are roughly 500,000 clones, 70% to 80% observed once, and the top ten hold around 0.013%. The V and J ends lost 4 bases and 6 bases, in that order; junction bases with no gene match: 8. Germline assignment: CDR1 SGHDT and CDR2 YYEEEE. There are 14 residues in the CDR3. This sample was also put to use in a study of human thymus T cells. From that report: Thymic resections from corrective heart surgery supplied the tissue.

The V call is TRBV5-6, the J call TRBJ1-1, with 8 bases aligning to TRBD1. Sequencing was carried out using thymocytes. This receptor was taken from a boy under three years old with a congenital heart defect. CDR3 in DNA: TGTGCCAGCAGCGGAGACAGGGGAACGGCTGAAGCTTTCTTT. Its protein product is CASSGDRGTAEAFF.